The 14 T cell receptor beta chains presented below share a single source sample, sequenced in a study of CD8+CD57+ T cells in acquired aplastic anemia. Only patients with CD8+CD57+ cell expansion on flow cytometry were chosen for sequencing. TCR beta VDJ and CDR3 profiles were obtained from a genomic DNA template. TCRdb fed the reads into MiXCR, producing one record per CDR3 protein. The data contain under 200,000 distinct CDR3 sequences, less than 60% of them singletons. Source material: sorted CD4+, CD8+, or CD8+CD57+ T cells (not recorded which) from PBMCs. The origin of the receptors is a human donor with aplastic anemia.

This clonotype was recorded a few times. The rearrangement uses TRBV19 and TRBJ2-7; TRBD1 might be the D (5 bases). This CDR3 region has 15 residues. The V end was cut by 4 bases, the J end by 1 base, with 14 bases between. Germline V CDR1 and CDR2: LNHDA, SQIVND (reference sequence). The CDR3 nucleotides read TGTGCCAGTAGTACCGCAGACAGTCTGTCCTACGAGCAGTACTTC. Translated, it gives CASSTADSLSYEQYF.

This clonotype appeared many times. This chain joins TRBV10-2 and TRBJ2-6; D ambiguous. Germline lookup yields CDR1 WSHSY and CDR2 SAAADI. Trimming cost V 7 bases and J 2 bases, with 6 bases left between them. This CDR3 spans 13 amino acids. CDR3 bases: TGCGCCAGCATTCGGGCTGGGGCCAACGTCCTGACTTTC. It codes for CASIRAGANVLTF.

DNA for the CDR3: TGCGCCAGCAGTCGGGACAGGGCCCAAGAGACCCAGTACTTC. Translated: CASSRDRAQETQYF. The chain is built from TRBV5-1 and TRBJ2-5; 9 bases align to TRBD1. Per germline, CDR1 SGHRS and CDR2 YFSETQ. J gave up 1 base and V 5 bases, and 3 bases lay outside the gene matches. CDR3 length: 14 residues.

This clonotype was counted many times. The chain has TRBV14 and TRBJ2-5; tentatively, D is TRBD1 (6 bases). The germline gives CDR1 SGHDN, CDR2 FVKESK. There are 14 residues in the CDR3. The ends were cut back, 4 bases at V and 2 bases at J, with 11 bases in the middle. The CDR3 spells CASSLTGRQETQYF. The CDR3 DNA is TGTGCCAGCAGCCTGACAGGACGACAAGAGACCCAGTACTTC.

The chain has TRBV29-1 and TRBJ2-3; no clear D. The V end lost 3 bases, the J end lost 10 bases, and 14 bases lay between the germline ends. This CDR3 region has 12 residues. CDR1 is SQVTM, CDR2 ANQGSEA, per germline. The DNA of the CDR3 is TGCAGCGTTGAGACGTTGGCCGTAGCGCAGTATTTT. Translated, it gives CSVETLAVAQYF.

CDR3 nucleotides: TGTGCCAGCTCACCGGATTTAATTGAGGCGCAGTTCTTC. Its translation: CASSPDLIEAQFF. This chain uses TRBV18 with TRBJ2-1; D not resolved. Trimming cost V 3 bases and J 12 bases, with 15 bases left between them. Germline CDR1 KGHSH, CDR2 LQKENI. CDR3 size: 13 residues.

This clonotype was seen ten or more times. The chain recombines TRBV6-1 with TRBJ2-5; 7 bases fit TRBD2. Germline-derived CDR1 and CDR2 are MNHNS and SASEGT. The CDR3 spans 14 residues. With V trimmed by 3 bases and J by 5 bases, 6 bases remained unmatched. As DNA, the CDR3 is TGTGCCAGCAGTGATGGCGGGGGAGGGGAGACCCAGTACTTC. Its translation: CASSDGGGGETQYF.

The chain links TRBV24-1 to TRBJ1-2; D may be TRBD1 (6 bases). This CDR3 has 11 residues. Trimming shortened V by 12 bases and J by 4 bases, and 11 bases separated the two germline ends. Germline V gives CDR1 KGHDR, CDR2 SFDVKD. In DNA, the CDR3 is TGTGCCGCGGCAGGGGTCTATGGCTACACCTTC. Translation gives CAAAGVYGYTF.

The chain uses TRBV20-1 and TRBJ2-2; D possibly matches TRBD1 or TRBD2 (5 bases each). Germline V gene lookup returns CDR1 DFQATT and CDR2 SNEGSKA (reference sequence). V was pared by 0 bases and J by 7 bases, with 9 bases between. The CDR3 extends over 13 amino acids. CDR3 amino acids: CSAREAGSGELFF. The DNA for the CDR3 is TGCAGTGCTAGAGAGGCAGGGAGCGGGGAGCTGTTTTTT.

The table lists this clonotype with many counts. V is TRBV20-1 and J is TRBJ1-1, with 7 bases lining up with TRBD1. V shed 2 bases and J 3 bases; nucleotides not matched to a gene: 0. The CDR3 consists of 12 residues. Germline V gives CDR1 DFQATT, CDR2 SNEGSKA (reference sequence). The CDR3 protein is CSARTGDTEAFF. In DNA form, the CDR3 reads TGCAGTGCTAGAACAGGGGACACTGAAGCTTTCTTT.

This clonotype was found many times. V is TRBV5-1 and J is TRBJ2-1; D uncertain. Germline V gene sequence: CDR1 SGHRS, CDR2 YFSETQ. The CDR3 spans 18 residues. Trimming removed 4 bases from V and 0 bases from J, with 20 bases in between. As DNA, the CDR3 is TGCGCCAGCAGCCCGGTAGGAAACACGGCATTCTCCTACAATGAGCAGTTCTTC. Protein sequence: CASSPVGNTAFSYNEQFF.

This clonotype occurred once. This rearrangement joins TRBV15 to TRBJ2-7, with D maybe TRBD1 (5 bases). This CDR3 is 16 amino acids long. Trimming removed 2 bases at V and 4 bases at J, with 18 bases between. The germline V gene encodes CDR1 LNHNV and CDR2 YYDKDF (reference sequence). The CDR3 reads CATSRYLGPSGYEQYF. As DNA, the CDR3 is TGTGCCACCAGCAGATACCTAGGACCCTCAGGGTACGAGCAGTACTTC. Filled out from reference TRBV15 and TRBJ2-7, the complete variable domain reads DAMVIQNPRYQVTQFGKPVTLSCSQTLNHNVMYWYQQKSSQAPKLLFHYYDKDFNNEADTPDNFQSRRPNTSFCFLDIRSPGLGDTAMYLCATSRYLGPSGYEQYFGPGTRLTVT.

J is TRBJ2-4 and V is TRBV2; TRBD2 agrees at 7 bases. In germline, CDR1 is SNHLY, CDR2 FYNNEI. V lost 7 bases and J lost 7; bases outside the gene matches: 4. The CDR3 runs 12 residues. The DNA of the CDR3 is TGTGCCAGCAACCCGCGGGGGAACATTCAGTACTTC. Translation: CASNPRGNIQYF.

A note on this clonotype: Given a much more abundant clone one base away, this may be a read error. The gene calls are TRBV5-1 and TRBJ2-5; 8 bases map to TRBD2. Germline lookup yields CDR1 SGHRS and CDR2 YFSETQ. The CDR3 consists of 14 residues. The CDR3 DNA is TGCGCCAGCAGCGCCGGGACTAGGGAAGAGGCCCAGTACTTC. Its protein is CASSAGTREEAQYF.